The TCR beta chain described here comes from a study of Ad26.COV2.S vaccination and SARS-CoV-2 variants. The CDR3 is 15 amino acids. V was shortened by 5 bases and J by 5 bases, with 18 bases between the two germline ends. Germline loops: CDR1 MDHEN, CDR2 SYDVKM. General study findings and limits: Vaccine recipients and placebo recipients showed similar non-spike TCR breadth. Substantial breadth was reportedly displayed by spike-specific CD8+ and CD4+ T cell responses after vaccination.

TCRdb's copy holds only in-frame clones and misses some; the assay was immunoSEQ multiplex PCR. The data hold 43,000 or so clones, with roughly four fifths observed a single time. This clone came up once. Its target is not known. The clonotype comes from a human donor who had recovered from COVID-19. This specimen consisted of peripheral blood, obtained after recovery from COVID-19. This chain links TRBV28 with TRBJ1-2; D gene ambiguous. The CDR3 nucleotides read TGTGCCAGCAGTCCATCAACTAATCCCTATTATGGCTACACCTTC. Translation: CASSPSTNPYYGYTF.